This TCR beta chain was found in a study of shared clonotypes between healthy human individuals. This clone was counted only a few times. The CDR3 spans 15 residues. CDR1 SGHNT and CDR2 YYREEE come from the germline V gene (reference sequence). The repertoire was sequenced with immunoSEQ multiplex PCR; TCRdb's copy has only in-frame clones and lacks some. Among over 850,000 clones, around 82% were seen once, and the ten largest hold more than 0.55%. The sequencing input was memory CD4+ T cells from PBMCs. Subset noted: CD45RA-negative fraction. The sequence came from a man in his late teens or twenties in good health. Some clones in this sample may be carry-over from other donors' samples. The J gene is TRBJ1-3, the V gene TRBV5-4; D gene ambiguous. The CDR3 nucleotides are TGTGCAGACATCCTTCCTCGGACCGTAGGAAACACCATATATTTT. As protein: CADILPRTVGNTIYF.